This T cell receptor beta chain comes out of a study of regulatory T cells in long-lasting Graves disease (dated by TCRdb to about 2021). Context from the whole study: In the newly diagnosed Graves' disease group, patients had been taking antithyroid drugs for less than 3 months. Peripheral blood TCR sequencing and RNA sequencing compared persistent Graves' disease patients with newly diagnosed Graves' disease patients. The study was registered as a clinical trial and conducted in China. A total of roughly 35 samples underwent TCR sequencing: around 13 from persistent and about 20 from newly diagnosed Graves' disease patients.

Relative to germline, V is 6 bases shorter and J is 0 bases shorter, with 12 bases between their ends. CDR1 and CDR2, per the germline V gene, are MNHEY and SVGEGT. CDR3 length: 15 amino acids, cysteine to phenylalanine. Solely the CDR3 DNA is kept, with 45 bases framed from the first base. A few counts support this clonotype. Its target antigen remains unknown. Base qualities are not recorded, but no much larger clone differs from it by a single base. Receptors were amplified or captured by multiplex PCR. The sequencer was an Illumina HiSeq 4000. To build TCR beta libraries, CDR3 regions were amplified by Arm-PCR using iRepertoire HTBI primers. Before sequencing, the PCR products underwent gel purification. In the paper's pipeline: Gene usage analysis of CDR3 amino acid clonotypes relied on the roughly 64 TRBV and more than twelve TRBJ segments identified across samples. Filtered high-quality paired reads were merged into contigs using COPE and FqMerger. BLAST was used to align contigs to the IMGT TRBV, TRBD and TRBJ reference genes, and CDR3 was defined following IMGT. Highly expanded clones were defined as clonotypes with a frequency above 0.1%. Shannon entropy served as the measure of repertoire diversity, while the Gini coefficient captured V-J evenness. A clonotype was considered public if more than one individual shared it. Using fastp trimming at Q25 and MiXCR clonotype assembly, TCRdb reanalyzed the public sequencing data and kept in-frame beta chains. Duplicate CDR3 protein sequences are folded into a single record with the most common DNA and genes. TCRdb, not the original authors, processed these V and J calls. Counted in this sample were over 400,000 distinct CDR3 sequences; 11% to 15% of them appeared once. The ten largest clonotypes hold around a sixth of the sample.

Taken with the paper, the label for time point translates to: newly diagnosed GD, antithyroid drugs for less than 3 months. For both TCR sequencing and RNA sequencing, RNA was extracted from PBMCs using TRIzol. Graves' disease was diagnosed according to American Thyroid Association guidelines. Patients were recruited from an endocrinology department in Xi'an, China. From each patient, approximately 9.9 milliliters of peripheral blood was collected into an EDTA anticoagulant tube. Ficoll Paque Plus density gradient separation was used to isolate PBMCs, and no further T cell sorting was performed. An Agilent 2100 Bioanalyzer and agarose gel were used to assess RNA quality, and a NanoDrop 2000 was used to measure RNA concentration. The paper's findings and limits, for the study overall: Persistent patients shared more public clonotypes among themselves (around 2,500) than newly diagnosed patients did (approximately 970). Persistent disease showed preferential use of TRBV28, TRBJ1-2 and TRBJ2-5, whereas newly diagnosed disease favored TRBV20-1 and TRBJ2-1. Only the TCR beta chain was sequenced and analyzed. The authors acknowledged the small sample size as a limitation that may reduce accuracy. Only peripheral blood was studied, because thyroid tissue, the primary lesion, was inaccessible. Compared with newly diagnosed patients, persistent Graves' disease patients had lower TCR Shannon entropy and fewer highly expanded clones, which suggests clonal expansion.

These same records also appear under a second study, on T cells in Graves' hyperthyroidism and ophthalmopathy. The second source states: Stable Graves' hyperthyroidism was defined as the absence of progression to ophthalmopathy over 18 months of follow-up. The hyperthyroidism patients were between 18 and 65 years old and newly diagnosed, with a disease duration of less than 2 months. Patients with uncontrolled infections, other autoimmune diseases, pregnancy or lactation were excluded. Diagnoses were based on clinical symptoms, serum thyroxine and TRAb, thyroid ultrasound and orbital computed tomography. A first-round RT-PCR of the TCR CDR3 used the HTBI primer set with the Qiagen OneStep RT-PCR kit. Blood samples also contained most of the expanded thyroid clonotypes (frequency above 0.001), which suggests that blood repertoires may reflect thyroid immune responses. In cross-validation, a model built on a 13 V-J signature told ophthalmopathy apart from stable hyperthyroidism with approximately 90% sensitivity and about 81% specificity, and in testing the same model reached 80%/75%. In validation, the model predicted progression to ophthalmopathy with approximately 70% sensitivity and about 73% specificity, a median of around six months before onset. TCR V-J signatures able to tell the groups apart were searched for in a discovery cohort of 95 to 100 patients, of whom over 40 had Graves' ophthalmopathy and 55 to 65 had stable Graves' hyperthyroidism. Prospective prediction of ophthalmopathy was tested in an independent validation cohort of fewer than 20 hyperthyroidism patients and 17 patients who later progressed to ophthalmopathy. The roughly 91 discovery patients were randomly split 7:3 into training and test sets. In addition, the study compared T-cell repertoires in thyroid tissue and in blood from about 6 Graves' hyperthyroidism patients. After sampling, hyperthyroidism patients received methimazole starting at 30 mg daily, and ophthalmopathy patients received high-dose intravenous methylprednisolone. The libraries were constructed in a second round of multiplex PCR and then size-selected and purified. Sequencing of the libraries was done on an Illumina HiSeq2000 using paired-end 100 bp reads. SOAPnuke was used to process the raw data, removing reads that contained adapters or uncalled bases, had a mean Phred below 15, or lacked an exact match to the constant primer or identifier. COPE v1.2.5 was used to merge high-quality paired reads, and clonotypes were defined as unique nucleotide sequences. MiTCR v1.1 was used to align clonotypes to the IMGT TRBV, TRBD and TRBJ reference segments. Only V-J combinations with frequency above 0.0001, covering about 99% of repertoires, were analysed. The TCS score was defined as F50 (clonal expansion) divided by E x V (chaos), with BLOSUM62-based TCRdist calculated between CDR3 peptides within each V-J. Welch's t-statistics and random forest reduced 500 to 550 V-J features to under 15, which were used in a naive Bayes classifier (R e1071). Sample size was not statistically predetermined, and investigators were not blinded to group allocation. According to the paper, TCR Vbeta CDR3 sequencing was carried out on more than 120 peripheral blood samples, which came from fewer than 50 ophthalmopathy, approximately 72 hyperthyroidism and about 17 progressor patients.

The rearrangement combines TRBV6-2 or TRBV6-3 with TRBJ2-1, with TRBD2 tentatively as D gene (6 bases match). The TCR sequence derives from a woman in her forties or fifties with Graves disease. Donor details come from another sample of the same person, matched by shared clones. The specimen was peripheral blood mononuclear cells (PBMCs), collected at new diagnosis, from a patient treated with antithyroid drugs. The CDR3 region: CASSGDFNSYNEQFF. The nucleotides are TGTGCCAGCAGCGGGGACTTCAACTCCTACAATGAGCAGTTCTTC.